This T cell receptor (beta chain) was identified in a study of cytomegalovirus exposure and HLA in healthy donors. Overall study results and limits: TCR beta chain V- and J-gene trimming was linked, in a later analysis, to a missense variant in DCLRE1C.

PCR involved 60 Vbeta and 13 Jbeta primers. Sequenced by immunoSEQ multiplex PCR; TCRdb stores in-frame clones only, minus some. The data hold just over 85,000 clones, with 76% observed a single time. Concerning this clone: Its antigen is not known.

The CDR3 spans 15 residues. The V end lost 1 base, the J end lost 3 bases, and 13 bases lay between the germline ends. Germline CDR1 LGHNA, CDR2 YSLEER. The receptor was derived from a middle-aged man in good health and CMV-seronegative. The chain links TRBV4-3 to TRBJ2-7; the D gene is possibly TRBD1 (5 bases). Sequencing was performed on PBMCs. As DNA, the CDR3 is TGCGCCAGCAGCCAAGCCCCCGACAGCAGCTACGAGCAGTACTTC. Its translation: CASSQAPDSSYEQYF.